The T cell receptor (beta chain) under discussion was sequenced for a study of blood T cells in healthy people across ages. CDR1 is LGHNA, CDR2 YNFKEQ, per germline. This CDR3 spans 17 amino acids. The trim removed 5 bases at V and 4 bases at J, leaving 12 bases unmatched. This clonotype was detected many times. The second PCR ran roughly 6 to 11 cycles with a sample-barcoded 5' primer and J-beta primers. TCRdb ran MiXCR on the 5' RACE reads and lists one entry per CDR3 protein. The table has 630,000 or so distinct CDR3 sequences, approximately 30% seen once. The receptor's source is a woman aged 80 or over in good health. The sequenced sample was blood. This chain links TRBV4-2 with TRBJ2-3; 10 bases line up with TRBD2. The CDR3 DNA sequence: TGTGCCAGCAGCTTACACGCAAGCGGGGGGGCTGCAGATACGCAGTATTTT. It specifies CASSLHASGGAADTQYF.